These 7 T cell receptor beta chains originate from one sample sequenced in a study of T-cell reconstitution after alpha-beta-depleted transplantation in children. Unique molecular identifiers tagged the TCRbeta library. TCRdb recomputed calls from the PCR reads with MiXCR, one row per CDR3 protein. The sample includes around 340,000 distinct CDR3 sequences, 10% to 15% of them seen just once. This sample comprised PBMCs, obtained from the stem cell graft. Receptors were obtained from a human donor who donated a stem cell graft to a child with Fanconi anemia.

The chain couples TRBV4-3 to TRBJ2-3; D ambiguous. With 0 bases removed from V and 6 bases from J, the gap between germline ends came to 13 bases. The CDR3 covers 15 residues. The germline V gene has CDR1 LGHNA and CDR2 YSLEER. This chain's CDR3 is CASSQEWASRDTQYF. The CDR3 nucleotides read TGCGCCAGCAGCCAAGAATGGGCCTCTCGGGATACGCAGTATTTT.

By share, this clonotype counts as medium-sized (0.01 to 0.1%). The genes are TRBV12-3 or TRBV12-4 and TRBJ1-6, with D unclear. V lost 2 bases and J 6 bases, leaving 8 bases between the germline ends. This CDR3 spans 14 amino acids. Here the CDR3 DNA reads TGTGCCAGCAGTTTAATAACCCCTAATTCACCCCTCCACTTT. It is translated as CASSLITPNSPLHF.

This clonotype has a count of ten or more. The chain recombines TRBV19 with TRBJ1-1; D is undetermined. V lost 2 bases and J lost 1, with 11 bases in between. The CDR3 has 15 residues. Germline-derived CDR1 and CDR2 are LNHDA and SQIVND (reference sequence). CDR3 protein: CASSIPQVRNTEAFF. CDR3 nucleotide sequence: TGTGCCAGTAGTATACCCCAGGTACGGAACACTGAAGCTTTCTTT.

In this sample, this clonotype turned up a few times. The chain joins TRBV9 to TRBJ2-2; D remains ambiguous. CDR3 length equals 16 residues. CDR1 and CDR2 (germline): SGDLS, YYNGEE. Trimming shortened V by 0 bases and J by 0 bases, and 9 bases separated the two germline ends. CDR3 in amino acids: CASSVALTANTGELFF. CDR3 in DNA: TGTGCCAGCAGCGTAGCCCTAACGGCGAACACCGGGGAGCTGTTTTTT.

The CDR3 protein is CASSPRGLGEKLFF. CDR3 sequence (DNA): TGTGCCAGCAGCCCCAGGGGGTTAGGGGAAAAACTGTTTTTT. The rearrangement uses TRBV7-2 and TRBJ1-4; 7 nucleotides line up with TRBD1. With V trimmed by 5 bases and J by 8 bases, 8 bases remained unmatched. Germline V CDR1 and CDR2: SGHTA, FQGNSA. CDR3 length equals 14 residues.

The CDR3 spells CASSPTGEAYGYTF. As DNA, the CDR3 is TGCGCCAGCAGCCCGACAGGGGAAGCCTATGGCTACACCTTC. This chain joins TRBV5-1 and TRBJ1-2, with 8 bases matching TRBD1. The CDR3 extends over 14 amino acids. The J segment lost 4 bases and the V segment lost 4 bases, leaving 6 bases of the junction unmatched. Germline V lookup: CDR1 SGHRS, CDR2 YFSETQ.

J is TRBJ2-7 and V is TRBV10-3; the D gene is possibly TRBD2 (5 bases). The CDR3 covers 16 residues. Trimming left V 3 bases short and J 0 bases short, with 15 bases between. Germline CDR1 is ENHRY and CDR2 is SYGVKD. For the CDR3, the DNA is TGTGCCATCAGTGACAGAGGAGGTTTAAGCTCCTACGAGCAGTACGTC. Its translation is CAISDRGGLSSYEQYV.